Listed here are 13 T cell receptor beta chains from one sample, sequenced in a study of spatial heterogeneity in lung cancer. Time point specified: sample taken at primary tumor resection. The study's findings and limits: The study found that expanded intratumoral alpha and beta TCR counts tracked tumor mutation counts.

The antigens of these receptors remain unknown. TCRdb re-called the 5' RACE reads with MiXCR, one entry per CDR3 protein. Of 16,000 or so distinct CDR3 sequences listed, approximately 7% are singletons. The sequencing here drew on lung tumor tissue, taken at surgery. All receptors come from a female donor with early-stage non-small cell lung cancer.

This clonotype is classed as medium-sized. Found in a library prepared for alpha chains, this beta chain is an off-target read, and its abundance has little meaning. The V and J genes are TRBV12-3 or TRBV12-4 and TRBJ2-3, with TRBD2 matching 9 bases. The V segment lost 3 bases and the J segment 4 bases; nucleotides outside the gene matches: 8. The CDR3 has 16 residues. The CDR3 bases are TGTGCCAGCAGTTTGCGGAAGACTAGCGGTGCAGATACGCAGTATTTT. Translation gives CASSLRKTSGADTQYF.

Turning to this clonotype: This beta chain lies outside the target of a library built for alpha chains; its clone size means little. The DNA for the CDR3 is TGTGCCATCAGTGAGTGGCCAGCCAGGGAAGCTTTCTTT. Protein: CAISEWPAREAFF. V gene TRBV10-3 combines with J gene TRBJ1-1; the D is unclear. There are 13 residues in the CDR3. Germline V gives CDR1 ENHRY, CDR2 SYGVKD. Between the trimmed V and J ends, which lost 1 base and 8 bases, there was a span of 11 bases.

A remark on this clonotype: As an off-target read in a library built for alpha chains, this beta chain has a frequency of little significance. V and J are TRBV6-1 and TRBJ1-2; possibly TRBD1 for D (5 bases). Germline V lookup: CDR1 MNHNS, CDR2 SASEGT. The CDR3 spans 13 residues. The V end was cut by 6 bases, the J end by 2 bases, with 10 bases between. This chain's CDR3 is CASSRAGNYGYTF. CDR3 nucleotides: TGTGCCAGCAGCCGCGCAGGGAACTATGGCTACACCTTC.

Comment on this clonotype: As an off-target read in a library built for alpha chains, this beta chain has a frequency of little significance. J is TRBJ1-4 and V is TRBV27; 9 nucleotides agree with TRBD1. The CDR3 has 15 residues. V lost 6 bases to trimming and J lost 5 bases; unmatched junction nucleotides: 7. Germline CDR1 is MNHEY and CDR2 is SMNVEV (reference sequence). This CDR3 reads CASSRRTGENEKLFF. In DNA form, the CDR3 reads TGTGCCAGCAGCAGGAGGACAGGGGAAAATGAAAAACTGTTTTTT.

This clonotype showed up many times. This beta chain slipped into a library made for alpha chains as a stray read, so its size is not meaningful. V is TRBV7-2 and J is TRBJ2-1, with TRBD2 identical over 10 bases. The germline V gene encodes CDR1 SGHTA and CDR2 FQGNSA. This CDR3 region has 19 residues. V trimming: 5 bases; J trimming: 5 bases; junction bases outside the gene matches: 18. CDR3 amino acids: CASSPLTLLAGENNNEQFF. For the CDR3, the DNA is TGTGCCAGCAGCCCCCTCACACTCCTAGCGGGGGAAAATAACAATGAGCAGTTCTTC.

This clonotype was seen ten or more times. This beta chain came through as a stray read in a library set up for alpha chains, and its size says little. This chain links TRBV15 with TRBJ2-7; TRBD1 matches 9 bases. Germline lookup yields CDR1 LNHNV and CDR2 YYDKDF (reference sequence). The CDR3 length is 17 residues. The junction had 12 bases not matched to a gene; V was cut back by 0 bases and J by 6 bases. Here the CDR3 reads CATSRDRGDRDQVEQYF. DNA of the CDR3: TGTGCCACCAGCAGAGATAGGGGGGACAGGGACCAGGTCGAGCAGTACTTC.

This clonotype was recorded many times. The library was prepared for alpha chains; this beta chain is a stray read, so its frequency means little. The J gene is TRBJ2-3, the V gene TRBV3-1; TRBD2 aligns across 8 bases. Trimming at V came to 0 bases and at J to 4 bases, leaving 6 bases not matched to a gene. The germline gives CDR1 LGHDT, CDR2 YNNKEL (reference sequence). The CDR3 sequence is 16 residues long. The CDR3: CASSQDWSGGSDTQYF. The CDR3 coding sequence is TGTGCCAGCAGCCAAGATTGGAGCGGGGGCTCAGATACGCAGTATTTT.

The table lists this clonotype with a few counts. Because this beta chain is a stray read in a library intended to capture alpha chains, its abundance should not be given much weight. J is TRBJ2-1 and V is TRBV3-1, with 8 bases lining up with TRBD2. This CDR3 is built from 14 residues. After removal of 3 bases from V and 8 bases from J, the junction contained 6 bases not matched to a gene. The germline V gene has CDR1 LGHDT and CDR2 YNNKEL (reference sequence). This CDR3 reads CASSHSGGTYEQFF. In DNA, the CDR3 is TGTGCCAGCAGCCATTCGGGGGGGACATATGAGCAGTTCTTC.

This clonotype was counted at least ten times. This beta chain turned up in a library designed for alpha chains; as an off-target read, its abundance says little. J is TRBJ2-4 and V is TRBV15; D unresolved. Per germline, CDR1 LNHNV and CDR2 YYDKDF (reference sequence). The CDR3 consists of 15 residues. Trimming took 1 base from V and 8 from J, leaving 15 bases between them. CDR3 bases: TGTGCCACCAGCAGAGGAGGCCTATCAGGAGACATTCAGTACTTC. This codes for CATSRGGLSGDIQYF. Full variable domain (rest looked up from reference TRBV15 and TRBJ2-4): DAMVIQNPRYQVTQFGKPVTLSCSQTLNHNVMYWYQQKSSQAPKLLFHYYDKDFNNEADTPDNFQSRRPNTSFCFLDIRSPGLGDTAMYLCATSRGGLSGDIQYFGAGTRLSVL.

Many counts were recorded for this clonotype. For a library built for alpha chains, this beta chain is a stray read; little rests on its size. The V gene is TRBV5-5, the J gene TRBJ1-6; no reliable D call. The V end lost 4 bases, the J end lost 7 bases, and 12 bases lay between the germline ends. Germline V lookup: CDR1 SGHKS, CDR2 YYEKEE (reference sequence). The CDR3 covers 14 residues. The CDR3 reads CASSRPGENSPLHF. The DNA of the CDR3 is TGTGCCAGCAGCCGCCCCGGAGAAAATTCACCCCTCCACTTT.

The table lists this clonotype with a few counts. Found in a library prepared for alpha chains, this beta chain is an off-target read, and its abundance has little meaning. The V and J genes are TRBV7-2 and TRBJ2-7; unclear D gene. From germline, CDR1 is SGHTA and CDR2 FQGNSA. CDR3 length: 15 amino acids. Trimming pared 5 bases from V and 3 bases from J, leaving 17 bases between. The CDR3 DNA is TGTGCCAGCAGCGCCTTGCCTGGCGCGGTCTACGAGCAGTACTTC. Translated: CASSALPGAVYEQYF. Together with reference TRBV7-2 and TRBJ2-7, the CDR3 gives the full variable domain: GAGVSQSPSNKVTEKGKDVELRCDPISGHTALYWYRQSLGQGLEFLIYFQGNSAPDKSGLPSDRFSAERTGGSVSTLTIQRTQQEDSAVYLCASSALPGAVYEQYFGPGTRLTVT.

This clonotype was detected ten times or more. Within a library made for alpha chains, this beta chain is off target, and its count is uninformative. This chain uses TRBV21-1 with TRBJ1-1. TRBV21-1 has pseudogene status. CDR3 length: 14 amino acids. The CDR3 DNA reads TGTGCCAGCAGCAACCGGGCCCAGAACACTGAAGCTTTCTTT. Protein sequence: CASSNRAQNTEAFF.

This clonotype occurred many times. This beta chain is an unintended read in a library built for alpha chains; its size means little. The rearrangement uses TRBV4-1 and TRBJ2-3, with 9 bases identical to TRBD2. CDR1 is MGHRA and CDR2 is YSYEKL in the germline V gene. This CDR3 spans 19 amino acids. Germline trimming cut 4 bases from V and 0 bases from J; bases unmatched to any gene: 14. In nucleotides, the CDR3 is TGCGCCAGCAGCCCCGTCAGGAGTAGCGGGGGCTCTAGCACAGATACGCAGTATTTT. Its protein is CASSPVRSSGGSSTDTQYF.